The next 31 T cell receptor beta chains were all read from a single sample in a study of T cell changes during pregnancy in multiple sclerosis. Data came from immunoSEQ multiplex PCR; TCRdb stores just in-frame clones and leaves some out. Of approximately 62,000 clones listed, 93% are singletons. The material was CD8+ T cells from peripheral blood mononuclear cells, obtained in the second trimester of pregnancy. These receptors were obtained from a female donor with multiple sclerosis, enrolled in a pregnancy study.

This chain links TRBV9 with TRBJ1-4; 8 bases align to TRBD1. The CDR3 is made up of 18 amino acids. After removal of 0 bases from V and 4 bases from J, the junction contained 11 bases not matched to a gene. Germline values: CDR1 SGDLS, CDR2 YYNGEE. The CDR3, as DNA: TGTGCCAGCAGCGTAGGTATCGGGACAGGTGGAAATAATGAAAAACTGTTTTTT. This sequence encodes CASSVGIGTGGNNEKLFF.

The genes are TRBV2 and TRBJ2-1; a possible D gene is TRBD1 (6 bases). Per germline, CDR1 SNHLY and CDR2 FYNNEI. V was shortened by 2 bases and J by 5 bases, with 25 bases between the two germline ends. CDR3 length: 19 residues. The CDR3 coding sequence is TGTGCCAGCAGTGAATCCAACTTCCGGGACACCAAAGGGGACAATGAGCAGTTCTTC. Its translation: CASSESNFRDTKGDNEQFF.

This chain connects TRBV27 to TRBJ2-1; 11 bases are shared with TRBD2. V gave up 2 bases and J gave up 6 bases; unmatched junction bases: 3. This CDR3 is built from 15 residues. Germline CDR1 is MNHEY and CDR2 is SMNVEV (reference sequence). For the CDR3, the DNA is TGTGCCAGCAGTTTAAGGACTAGCGGGCTCAATGAGCAGTTCTTC. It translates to CASSLRTSGLNEQFF.

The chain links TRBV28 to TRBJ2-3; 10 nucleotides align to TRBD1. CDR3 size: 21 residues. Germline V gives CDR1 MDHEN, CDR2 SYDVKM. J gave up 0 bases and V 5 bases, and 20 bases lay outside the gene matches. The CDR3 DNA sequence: TGTGCCAGCAGTCCCTCCGGGACAGGGGTAGGAGGGAGCCCTAGCACAGATACGCAGTATTTT. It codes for CASSPSGTGVGGSPSTDTQYF.

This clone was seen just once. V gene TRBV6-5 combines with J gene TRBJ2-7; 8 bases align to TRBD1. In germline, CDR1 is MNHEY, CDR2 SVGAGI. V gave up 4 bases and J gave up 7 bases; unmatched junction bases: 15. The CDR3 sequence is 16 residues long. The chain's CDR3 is CASSSLRRDRSSEQYF. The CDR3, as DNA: TGTGCCAGCAGTTCCCTCCGCCGGGACAGGTCCTCGGAGCAGTACTTC.

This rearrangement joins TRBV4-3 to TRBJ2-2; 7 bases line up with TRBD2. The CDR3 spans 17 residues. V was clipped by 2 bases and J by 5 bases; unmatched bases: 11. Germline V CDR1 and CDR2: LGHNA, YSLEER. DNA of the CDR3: TGCGCCAGCAGCCAACCCACCGGGGAGGGAAGGACCGGGGAGCTGTTTTTT. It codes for CASSQPTGEGRTGELFF.

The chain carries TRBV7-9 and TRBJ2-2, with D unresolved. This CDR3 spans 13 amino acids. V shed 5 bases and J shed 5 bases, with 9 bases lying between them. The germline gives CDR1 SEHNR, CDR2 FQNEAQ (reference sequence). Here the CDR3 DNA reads TGTGCCAGCAGCCCCCCTTTGACCGGGGAGCTGTTTTTT. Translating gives CASSPPLTGELFF. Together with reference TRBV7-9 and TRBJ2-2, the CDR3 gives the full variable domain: DTGVSQNPRHKITKRGQNVTFRCDPISEHNRLYWYRQTLGQGPEFLTYFQNEAQLEKSRLLSDRFSAERPKGSFSTLEIQRTEQGDSAMYLCASSPPLTGELFFGEGSRLTVL.

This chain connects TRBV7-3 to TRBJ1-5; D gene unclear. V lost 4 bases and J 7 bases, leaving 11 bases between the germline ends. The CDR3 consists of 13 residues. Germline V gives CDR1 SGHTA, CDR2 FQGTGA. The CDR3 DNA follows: TGTGCCAGCAGCTCCGCGGGTGGCCAGCCCCAGCATTTT. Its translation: CASSSAGGQPQHF.

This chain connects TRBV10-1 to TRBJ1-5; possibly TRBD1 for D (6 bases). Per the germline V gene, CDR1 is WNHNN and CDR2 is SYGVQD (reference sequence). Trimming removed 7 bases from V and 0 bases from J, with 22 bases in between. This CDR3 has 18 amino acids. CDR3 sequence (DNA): TGCGCCAGCATTGTCCAAGGGGGAGGGGGTTATAGCAATCAGCCCCAGCATTTT. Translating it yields CASIVQGGGGYSNQPQHF.

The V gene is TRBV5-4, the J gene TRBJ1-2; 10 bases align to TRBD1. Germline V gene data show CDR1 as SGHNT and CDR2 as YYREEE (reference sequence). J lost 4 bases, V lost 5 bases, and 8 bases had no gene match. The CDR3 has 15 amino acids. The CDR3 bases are TGTGCCAGCAGTCGCAGACAGGGGGCACCCTATGGCTACACCTTC. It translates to CASSRRQGAPYGYTF.

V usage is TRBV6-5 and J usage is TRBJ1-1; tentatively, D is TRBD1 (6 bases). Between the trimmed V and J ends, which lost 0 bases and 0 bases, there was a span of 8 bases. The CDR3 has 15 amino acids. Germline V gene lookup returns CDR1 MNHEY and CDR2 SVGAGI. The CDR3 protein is CASSYSGQMNTEAFF. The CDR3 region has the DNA TGTGCCAGCAGTTACTCGGGACAAATGAACACTGAAGCTTTCTTT.

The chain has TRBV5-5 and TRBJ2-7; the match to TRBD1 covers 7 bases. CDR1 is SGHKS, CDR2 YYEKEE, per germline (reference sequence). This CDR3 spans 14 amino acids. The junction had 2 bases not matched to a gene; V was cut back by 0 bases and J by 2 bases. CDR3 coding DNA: TGTGCCAGCAGCTTGGCCGGGACAGCCTACGAGCAGTACTTC. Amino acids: CASSLAGTAYEQYF.

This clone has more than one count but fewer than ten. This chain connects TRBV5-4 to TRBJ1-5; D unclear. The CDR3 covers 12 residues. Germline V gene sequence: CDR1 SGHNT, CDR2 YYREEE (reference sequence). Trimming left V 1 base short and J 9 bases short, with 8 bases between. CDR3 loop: CASSLPGGPQHF. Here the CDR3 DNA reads TGTGCCAGCAGCTTGCCCGGAGGGCCCCAGCATTTT.

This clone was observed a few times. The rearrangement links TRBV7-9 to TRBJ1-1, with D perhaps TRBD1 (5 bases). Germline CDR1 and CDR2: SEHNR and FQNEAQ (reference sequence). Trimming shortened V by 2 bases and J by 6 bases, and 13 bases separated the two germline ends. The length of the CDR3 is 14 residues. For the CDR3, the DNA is TGTGCCAGCAGCTTACCGGGGGATCGAGCTGAAGCTTTCTTT. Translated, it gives CASSLPGDRAEAFF.

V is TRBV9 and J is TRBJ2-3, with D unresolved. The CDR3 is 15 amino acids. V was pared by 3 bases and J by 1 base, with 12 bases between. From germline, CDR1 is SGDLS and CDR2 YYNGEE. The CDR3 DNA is TGTGCCAGCAGCGCTCGAGGCTCACGCACAGATACGCAGTATTTT. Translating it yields CASSARGSRTDTQYF.

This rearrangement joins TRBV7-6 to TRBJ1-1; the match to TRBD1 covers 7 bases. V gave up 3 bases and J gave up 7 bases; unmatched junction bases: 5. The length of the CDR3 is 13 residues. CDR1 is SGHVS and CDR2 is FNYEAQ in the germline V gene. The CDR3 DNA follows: TGTGCCAGCAGCTTTCTTGGACAGGATGAAGCTTTCTTT. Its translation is CASSFLGQDEAFF.

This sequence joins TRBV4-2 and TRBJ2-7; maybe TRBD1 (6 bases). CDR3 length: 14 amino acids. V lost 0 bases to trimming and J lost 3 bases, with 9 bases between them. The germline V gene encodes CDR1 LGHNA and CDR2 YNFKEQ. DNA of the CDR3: TGTGCCAGCAGCCAAGAAGGGACATTCTACGAGCAGTACTTC. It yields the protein CASSQEGTFYEQYF.

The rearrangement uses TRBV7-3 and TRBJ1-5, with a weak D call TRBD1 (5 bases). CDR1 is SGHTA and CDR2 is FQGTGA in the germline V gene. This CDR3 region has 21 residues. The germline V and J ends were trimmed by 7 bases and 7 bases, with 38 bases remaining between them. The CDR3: CASIFPLSRGGEPQQKQPQHF. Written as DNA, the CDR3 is TGTGCCAGCATCTTTCCCCTGAGTCGGGGGGGGGAACCACAGCAGAAACAGCCCCAGCATTTT.

Here the CDR3 reads CASSQDASTGTSYSYNEQFF. The CDR3 region has the DNA TGCGCCAGCAGCCAAGATGCCTCTACCGGGACTAGCTACTCCTACAATGAGCAGTTCTTC. The V and J genes are TRBV4-3 and TRBJ2-1, with 9 bases fitting TRBD2. The CDR3 runs 20 residues. With V trimmed by 0 bases and J by 0 bases, 12 bases remained unmatched. CDR1 and CDR2 from the germline V gene are LGHNA and YSLEER.

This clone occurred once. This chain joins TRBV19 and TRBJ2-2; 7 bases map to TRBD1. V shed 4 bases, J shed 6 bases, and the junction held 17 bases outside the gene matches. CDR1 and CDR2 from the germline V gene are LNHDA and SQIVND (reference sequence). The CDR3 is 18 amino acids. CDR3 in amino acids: CASSTKNRGGAFSGELFF. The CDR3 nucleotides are TGTGCCAGTAGTACAAAGAACCGAGGGGGCGCCTTCTCCGGGGAGCTGTTTTTT. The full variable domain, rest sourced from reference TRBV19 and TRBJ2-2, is DGGITQSPKYLFRKEGQNVTLSCEQNLNHDAMYWYRQDPGQGLRLIYYSQIVNDFQKGDIAEGYSVSREKKESFPLTVTSAQKNPTAFYLCASSTKNRGGAFSGELFFGEGSRLTVL.

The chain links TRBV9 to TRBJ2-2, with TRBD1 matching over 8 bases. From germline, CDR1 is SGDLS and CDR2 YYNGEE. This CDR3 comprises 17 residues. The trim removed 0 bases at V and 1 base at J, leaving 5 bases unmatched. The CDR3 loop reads CASSVGQGAVNTGELFF. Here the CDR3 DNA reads TGTGCCAGCAGCGTAGGTCAGGGGGCTGTGAACACCGGGGAGCTGTTTTTT. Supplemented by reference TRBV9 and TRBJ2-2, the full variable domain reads DSGVTQTPKHLITATGQRVTLRCSPRSGDLSVYWYQQSLDQGLQFLIQYYNGEERAKGNILERFSAQQFPDLHSELNLSSLELGDSALYFCASSVGQGAVNTGELFFGEGSRLTVL.

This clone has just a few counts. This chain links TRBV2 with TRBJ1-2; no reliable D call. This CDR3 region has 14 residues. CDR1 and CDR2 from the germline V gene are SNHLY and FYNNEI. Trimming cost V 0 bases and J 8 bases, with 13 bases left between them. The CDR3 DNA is TGTGCCAGCAGTGAAGCGCTGTCGGGAGGCGGCTACACCTTC. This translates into CASSEALSGGGYTF.

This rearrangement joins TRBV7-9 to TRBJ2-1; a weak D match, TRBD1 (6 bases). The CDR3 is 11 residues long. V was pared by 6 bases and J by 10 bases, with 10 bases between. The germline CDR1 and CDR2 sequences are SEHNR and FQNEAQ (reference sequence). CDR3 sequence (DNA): TGTGCCAGCAGTCCAGGGGTAGAGCAGTTCTTC. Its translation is CASSPGVEQFF.

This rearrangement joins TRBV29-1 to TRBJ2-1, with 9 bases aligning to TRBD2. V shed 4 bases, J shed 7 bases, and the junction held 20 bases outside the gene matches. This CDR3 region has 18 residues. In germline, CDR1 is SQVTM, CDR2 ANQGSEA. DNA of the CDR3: TGCAGCGTTGGAATGACTAGCGGTGCCAAATTTATCCCGAATGAGCAGTTCTTC. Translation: CSVGMTSGAKFIPNEQFF.

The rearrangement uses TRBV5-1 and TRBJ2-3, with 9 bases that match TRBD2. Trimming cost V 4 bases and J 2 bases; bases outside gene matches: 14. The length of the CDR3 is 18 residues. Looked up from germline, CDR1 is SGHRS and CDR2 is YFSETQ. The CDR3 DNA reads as TGCGCCAGCAGCACCGGGGCGACTAGCGGTACCTACACAGATACGCAGTATTTT. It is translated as CASSTGATSGTYTDTQYF.

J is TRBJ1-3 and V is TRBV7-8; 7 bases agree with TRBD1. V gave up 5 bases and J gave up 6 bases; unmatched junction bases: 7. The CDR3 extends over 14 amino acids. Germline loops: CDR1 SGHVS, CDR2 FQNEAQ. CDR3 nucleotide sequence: TGTGCCAGCAGCGGAGAGGGGACAGAAAACACCATATATTTT. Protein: CASSGEGTENTIYF.

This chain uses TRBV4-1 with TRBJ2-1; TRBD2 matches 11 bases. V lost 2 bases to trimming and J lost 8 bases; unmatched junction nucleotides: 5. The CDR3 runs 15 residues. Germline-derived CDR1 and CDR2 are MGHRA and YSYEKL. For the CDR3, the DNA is TGCGCCAGCAGCCAACCACTAGCGGGGGTAGATGAGCAGTTCTTC. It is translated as CASSQPLAGVDEQFF.

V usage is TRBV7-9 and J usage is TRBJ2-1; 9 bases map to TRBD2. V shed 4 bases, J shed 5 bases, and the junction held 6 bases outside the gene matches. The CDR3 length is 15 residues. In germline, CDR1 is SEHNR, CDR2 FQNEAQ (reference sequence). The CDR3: CASSSTSGSDNEQFF. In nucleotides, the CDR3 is TGTGCCAGCAGCTCGACTAGCGGATCCGACAATGAGCAGTTCTTC.

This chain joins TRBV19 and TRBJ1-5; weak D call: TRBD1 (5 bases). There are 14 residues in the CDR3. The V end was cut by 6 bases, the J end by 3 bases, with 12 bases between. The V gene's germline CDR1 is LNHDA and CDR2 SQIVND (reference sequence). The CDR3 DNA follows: TGTGCCAGTAGCCTGGGGGGGTACAATCAGCCCCAGCATTTT. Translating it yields CASSLGGYNQPQHF.

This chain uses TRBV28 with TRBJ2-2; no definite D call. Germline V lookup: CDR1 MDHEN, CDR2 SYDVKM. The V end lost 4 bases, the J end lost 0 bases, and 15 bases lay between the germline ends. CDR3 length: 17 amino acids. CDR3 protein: CASSSPRLVANTGELFF. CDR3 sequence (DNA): TGTGCCAGCAGTTCCCCTCGACTGGTCGCGAACACCGGGGAGCTGTTTTTT.

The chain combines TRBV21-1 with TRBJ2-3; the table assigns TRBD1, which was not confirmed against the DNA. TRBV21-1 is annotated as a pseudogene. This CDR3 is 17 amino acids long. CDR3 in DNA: TGTGCCAGCAGCAATCCGGACAGGAGCCCCAGGGCAGATACGCAGTATTTT. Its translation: CASSNPDRSPRADTQYF.